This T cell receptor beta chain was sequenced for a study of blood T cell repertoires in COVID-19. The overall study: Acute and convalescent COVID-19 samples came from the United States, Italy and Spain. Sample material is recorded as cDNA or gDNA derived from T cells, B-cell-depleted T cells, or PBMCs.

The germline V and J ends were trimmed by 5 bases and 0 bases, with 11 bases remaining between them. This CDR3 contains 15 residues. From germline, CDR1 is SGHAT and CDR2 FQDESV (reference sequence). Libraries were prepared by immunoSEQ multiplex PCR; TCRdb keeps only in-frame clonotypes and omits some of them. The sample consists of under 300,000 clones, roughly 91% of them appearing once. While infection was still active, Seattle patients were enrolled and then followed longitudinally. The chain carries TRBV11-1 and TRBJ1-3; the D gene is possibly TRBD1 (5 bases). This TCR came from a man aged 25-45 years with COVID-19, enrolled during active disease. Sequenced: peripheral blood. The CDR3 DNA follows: TGTGCCAGCAGCATCGGACACACCTCTGGAAACACCATATATTTT. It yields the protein CASSIGHTSGNTIYF.